This section outlines one TCR beta chain sequence together with its context. No antigen is known for it. A much larger clone differs by one base, so this may be a read error. This entry comes from a study of molecular identifiers for immune sequencing clone quantification. Study outcomes and limitations: Jurkat TCR RNA spiked in from one cell reportedly remained identifiable amid about 1 million naive cells.

The authors gated naive CD8 T cells as CD8+CD4-CCR7+CD45RA+ for sorting. Methods described previously, with TCR primers listed, were used for bulk TCR libraries. MiXCR, run by TCRdb on the PCR reads, gives a single entry per CDR3 protein. The sample contains 97,000 or so distinct CDR3 sequences, about 24% of which appear only once. The CDR3 consists of 14 residues. From germline, CDR1 is SGHDT and CDR2 YYEEEE. The origin of this receptor is a human donor in good health. Some libraries in this study had Jurkat cell RNA spiked in. V gene TRBV5-6 combines with J gene TRBJ2-4, with D perhaps matching TRBD2 (6 bases). The specimen sequenced was naive CD8+ T cells from blood, with Jurkat cell RNA spiked in. The sample's subset: FACS-sorted CD8+CD4-CCR7+CD45RA+ naive T cells. The chain's CDR3 is CASSLDARGNTQYF. Here the CDR3 DNA reads TGTGCCAGCAGCTTGGATGCGCGGGGAAACACTCAGTACTTC.